These 20 T cell receptor beta chains came from one sample sequenced in a study of T cells in Graves' hyperthyroidism and ophthalmopathy. Amplification of TCR beta CDR3 regions was performed using RNA transcripts as template. The HTBI primer set served for first-round RT-PCR of the TCR CDR3. MiXCR was run by TCRdb on the multiplex PCR reads, yielding one entry per CDR3 protein. The repertoire holds 350,000 to 450,000 distinct CDR3 sequences, with about 17% as singletons. The sample consisted of blood. The source of these receptors is a woman aged 25 to 45 with Graves' hyperthyroidism that later progressed to Graves' ophthalmopathy.

This clonotype occurred many times. This chain links TRBV15 with TRBJ2-5; D is perhaps TRBD2 (6 bases). V lost 6 bases and J lost 1, with 12 bases in between. Germline loops: CDR1 LNHNV, CDR2 YYDKDF (reference sequence). The CDR3 is 14 amino acids. The CDR3 sequence is CATSKEGSQETQYF. CDR3 bases: TGTGCCACCAGTAAGGAGGGGAGCCAAGAGACCCAGTACTTC.

This chain joins TRBV11-2 and TRBJ2-3; D is unresolved. Trimming removed 1 base at V and 0 bases at J, with 14 bases between. CDR1 and CDR2 from the germline V gene are SGHAT and FQNNGV. The CDR3 consists of 17 residues. The chain's CDR3 is CASSLGASTFSTDTQYF. The DNA of the CDR3 is TGTGCCAGCAGCTTAGGGGCCTCGACCTTTAGCACAGATACGCAGTATTTT.

In its sample, this clonotype was seen many times. The chain employs TRBV27 and TRBJ2-2; D ambiguous. The germline V and J ends were trimmed by 4 bases and 3 bases, with 6 bases remaining between them. This CDR3 is built from 13 residues. Germline values: CDR1 MNHEY, CDR2 SMNVEV (reference sequence). The CDR3 here is CASSYPDTGELFF. The CDR3, as DNA: TGTGCCAGCAGTTACCCAGACACCGGGGAGCTGTTTTTT.

The chain employs TRBV12-3 or TRBV12-4 and TRBJ2-7; possibly TRBD1 for D (5 bases). Trimming pared 5 bases from V and 4 bases from J, leaving 12 bases between. The CDR3 is made up of 13 amino acids. This CDR3 is CASSIRRQYEQYF. DNA of the CDR3: TGTGCCAGCAGTATCCGTCGACAGTACGAGCAGTACTTC.

This clonotype showed up just once. The CDR3 nucleotides are TGTGCCAGCAGCGAAGACCTTGGGTTCGGCGAGCAGTACTTC. Its translation is CASSEDLGFGEQYF. This chain uses TRBV7-2 with TRBJ2-7, with unresolved D. In germline, CDR1 is SGHTA, CDR2 FQGNSA. CDR3 size: 14 residues. Deletions cut 5 bases from V and 6 bases from J, with 17 bases between.

This clonotype was recorded many times. This chain connects TRBV10-3 to TRBJ2-5, with D maybe TRBD2 (6 bases). Per the germline V gene, CDR1 is ENHRY and CDR2 is SYGVKD. The CDR3 is 11 residues long. Trimming pared 11 bases from V and 5 bases from J, leaving 12 bases between. In nucleotides, the CDR3 is TGTGCCGCAGGAGGGAGGGAGACCCAGTACTTC. It yields the protein CAAGGRETQYF.

The sample holds many counts of this clonotype. V gene TRBV7-9 combines with J gene TRBJ2-7; D assignment may be TRBD1 or TRBD2 (5 bases each). V lost 0 bases to trimming and J lost 7 bases, with 25 bases between them. The CDR3 is 18 residues long. Germline V lookup: CDR1 SEHNR, CDR2 FQNEAQ (reference sequence). CDR3 loop: CASSLAGSFSAYKGEQYF. Written as DNA, the CDR3 is TGTGCCAGCAGCTTAGCGGGAAGTTTTAGCGCCTACAAGGGGGAGCAGTACTTC. The full variable domain, completed using reference TRBV7-9 and TRBJ2-7, is DTGVSQNPRHKITKRGQNVTFRCDPISEHNRLYWYRQTLGQGPEFLTYFQNEAQLEKSRLLSDRFSAERPKGSFSTLEIQRTEQGDSAMYLCASSLAGSFSAYKGEQYFGPGTRLTVT.

The sample holds many counts of this clonotype. The rearrangement links TRBV5-1 to TRBJ2-7, with 12 bases aligning to TRBD2. J was trimmed by 5 bases and V by 4 bases; bases with no gene match: 7. Germline values: CDR1 SGHRS, CDR2 YFSETQ. The CDR3 consists of 15 residues. The CDR3: CASSARTSGNDEQYF. The DNA of the CDR3 is TGCGCCAGCAGCGCACGGACTAGCGGGAATGACGAGCAGTACTTC. Supplemented by reference TRBV5-1 and TRBJ2-7, the full variable domain reads KAGVTQTPRYLIKTRGQQVTLSCSPISGHRSVSWYQQTPGQGLQFLFEYFSETQRNKGNFPGRFSGRQFSNSRSEMNVSTLELGDSALYLCASSARTSGNDEQYFGPGTRLTVT.

This clonotype occurred many times. The gene calls are TRBV5-1 and TRBJ2-3, with a possible D match to TRBD1 (6 bases). This CDR3 contains 12 residues. Trimming removed 4 bases at V and 7 bases at J, with 10 bases between. Germline CDR1 SGHRS, CDR2 YFSETQ. This CDR3 reads CASSPRGNTQYF. Written as DNA, the CDR3 is TGCGCCAGCAGCCCCAGGGGAAATACGCAGTATTTT.

This clonotype was detected ten times or more. This chain joins TRBV6-4 and TRBJ2-7, with 7 bases aligning to TRBD1. The V gene end was trimmed by 6 bases and the J gene end by 5 bases; junction bases not matched to a gene: 10. This CDR3 region has 14 residues. The germline V gene encodes CDR1 MRHNA and CDR2 SNTAGT. Written as DNA, the CDR3 is TGTGCCAGCAGGAGGTTGGACAGGTGGGACGAGCAGTACTTC. Protein product: CASRRLDRWDEQYF.

The chain recombines TRBV5-6 with TRBJ2-7, with D perhaps TRBD1 (6 bases). Germline V lookup: CDR1 SGHDT, CDR2 YYEEEE. Trimming took off 1 base at V and 1 base at J, with 9 bases between the two ends. The CDR3 totals 14 residues. CDR3 sequence: CASSLFTGSYEQYF. The CDR3 DNA reads TGTGCCAGCAGCTTGTTCACAGGGTCCTACGAGCAGTACTTC.

This clonotype was counted ten times or more. This chain links TRBV20-1 with TRBJ2-7; D unresolved. The V gene's germline CDR1 is DFQATT and CDR2 SNEGSKA (reference sequence). The ends were cut back, 4 bases at V and 3 bases at J, with 7 bases in the middle. The CDR3 runs 11 residues. CDR3 sequence (DNA): TGCAGTGCTAATCCGGACTACGAGCAGTACTTC. The encoded protein is CSANPDYEQYF.

In its sample, this clonotype was seen a few times. This chain uses TRBV14 with TRBJ1-2; D is unclear. The germline V gene has CDR1 SGHDN and CDR2 FVKESK. CDR3 length: 15 residues. V lost 6 bases and J lost 5, with 19 bases in between. CDR3 residues: CASRPSGGALYGYTF. In nucleotides, the CDR3 is TGTGCCAGCAGGCCAAGTGGTGGAGCCCTATATGGCTACACCTTC.

In this sample, this clonotype turned up many times. The chain joins TRBV3-1 to TRBJ2-7; D call uncertain. Trimming removed 1 base at V and 3 bases at J, with 16 bases between. Germline loops: CDR1 LGHDT, CDR2 YNNKEL (reference sequence). CDR3 length: 16 amino acids. CDR3 coding DNA: TGTGCCAGCAGCCAAGTTATCAGGACGGAAAACTACGAGCAGTACTTC. This encodes CASSQVIRTENYEQYF.

About this clonotype: It may be a read error: a sequence one base away is much more abundant. This chain links TRBV6-2 or TRBV6-3 with TRBJ1-1; D gene unclear. This CDR3 comprises 13 residues. Germline V gene lookup returns CDR1 MNHEY and CDR2 SVGEGT. Trimming shortened V by 5 bases and J by 3 bases, and 10 bases separated the two germline ends. The CDR3, as DNA: TGTGCCAGCAGTGTAAAGCTTGACACTGAAGCTTTCTTT. Its protein is CASSVKLDTEAFF.

J is TRBJ1-1 and V is TRBV27; the D gene is possibly TRBD1 (5 bases). The CDR3 has 13 amino acids. V was pared by 2 bases and J by 11 bases, with 15 bases between. Germline assignment: CDR1 MNHEY and CDR2 SMNVEV (reference sequence). CDR3 nucleotide sequence: TGTGCCAGCAGTTTAGGTTATGGGGCGACGGCTTTCTTT. Its protein product is CASSLGYGATAFF.

Only one count was recorded for this clonotype. V is TRBV19 and J is TRBJ2-5; D may be TRBD1 (5 bases). Deletions cut 3 bases from V and 5 bases from J, with 10 bases between. Germline V lookup: CDR1 LNHDA, CDR2 SQIVND (reference sequence). The CDR3 contains 13 residues. CDR3 in DNA: TGTGCCAGTAGTATCTCCAGGGCTGAGACCCAGTACTTC. Amino acids: CASSISRAETQYF.

In its sample, this clonotype was seen many times. This chain uses TRBV29-1 with TRBJ2-1; 8 bases align to TRBD1. The ends lost 7 bases at V and 4 bases at J; junction bases unmatched: 9. CDR3 size: 14 residues. Germline assignment: CDR1 SQVTM and CDR2 ANQGSEA. CDR3 in DNA: TGCAGCGCGCTCCGGGACAGGCTTTACAATGAGCAGTTCTTC. This gives the protein CSALRDRLYNEQFF.

Ten or more counts support this clonotype. The chain combines TRBV11-3 with TRBJ2-3, with D possibly matching TRBD1 (5 bases). The germline V gene encodes CDR1 SGHNT and CDR2 YENEEA. The length of the CDR3 is 14 residues. V lost 3 bases to trimming and J lost 4 bases, with 11 bases between them. CDR3 sequence: CASSFGRAADTQYF. The CDR3 nucleotides are TGTGCCAGCAGCTTCGGCAGGGCGGCAGATACGCAGTATTTT.

The sample holds many counts of this clonotype. The gene calls are TRBV5-1 and TRBJ1-5, with D perhaps matching TRBD1 (5 bases). Per germline, CDR1 SGHRS and CDR2 YFSETQ. The CDR3 contains 13 residues. V was trimmed by 4 bases and J by 5 bases, leaving 10 bases between them. CDR3 sequence reads: CASSTGTDQPQHF. The CDR3 coding sequence is TGCGCCAGCAGCACAGGAACAGATCAGCCCCAGCATTTT.